This TCR beta chain was sequenced during a study of blood T cell repertoires in COVID-19. Background on the study: Samples of COVID-19 (acute and convalescent) were obtained from the United States, Italy and Spain.

Clones were sequenced by immunoSEQ multiplex PCR, and TCRdb holds only the in-frame ones, with some missing. Of approximately 150,000 clones listed, 87% are singletons. Enrolled through a virtual design, the participants were between roughly 18 and 90 years of age and came from about two dozen US areas. All recovered Cohort 3 donors got two negative PCRs, got clearance, or saw symptom resolution. J gave up 0 bases and V 5 bases, and 10 bases lay outside the gene matches. CDR1 and CDR2 from the germline V gene are KGHSH and LQKENI. The CDR3 spans 18 residues. Specimen: PBMCs or T cells enriched from blood (not recorded which). The sequence was obtained from a man aged 60-69 years who had recovered from COVID-19. This chain joins TRBV18 and TRBJ2-6; 7 bases match TRBD1. In nucleotides, the CDR3 is TGTGCCAGCTCAACGGGACAGTTGTTTCTCTCTGGGGCCAACGTCCTGACTTTC. Amino acid sequence: CASSTGQLFLSGANVLTF.